The clone carrying this TCR beta chain was recorded once. What it binds is unknown. The data belong to a study of cytomegalovirus exposure and HLA in healthy donors. As for the study in general: Roughly 80 million unique TCRs from HLA-typed donors made up an early data release.

PCR amplification relied on 60 Vbeta primers (plus 13 Jbeta primers). The table came from immunoSEQ multiplex PCR; TCRdb's copy has only in-frame clones and leaves some out. The data show about 170,000 clones, roughly 80% seen once. Study-level results: For most TCR sequences rarity was the rule, although some public TCRs occurred in many donors. As a later analysis showed, several of the most significant clusters appeared to be linked to common viral pathogens. CMV serostatus was the only immune exposure information that was available.

The germline V gene encodes CDR1 SNHLY and CDR2 FYNNEI. Trimming removed 6 bases from V and 6 bases from J; junction bases left unmatched: 9. The CDR3 consists of 15 residues. This TCR was recovered from a woman aged 50 to 60 in good health and CMV-seropositive. The chain uses TRBV2 and TRBJ1-1, with 11 positions matching TRBD1. The sample consisted of PBMCs. CDR3 sequence reads: CASRGLDRGHPEAFF. The CDR3 coding sequence is TGTGCCAGCAGGGGGCTGGACAGGGGGCATCCTGAAGCTTTCTTT.